These 5 T cell receptor beta chains were all obtained from the same sample, sequenced in a study of technical replicates of blood from a handful of donors. Repertoires were generated with immunoSEQ multiplex PCR, while TCRdb's copy carries only in-frame clones and drops some. The sample includes tens of thousands of clones, about 95% of them seen just once. The material sequenced was PBMCs. The receptors were sampled from a human donor in good health. Some clones in this sample may be carry-over from other donors' samples.

The rearrangement joins TRBV29-1 to TRBJ1-2, with TRBD1 matching 8 bases. The CDR3 sequence is 13 residues long. The J segment lost 1 base and the V segment lost 6 bases, leaving 4 bases of the junction unmatched. Per the germline V gene, CDR1 is SQVTM and CDR2 is ANQGSEA. This CDR3 is CSVATGGNYGYTF. DNA of the CDR3: TGCAGCGTCGCTACAGGGGGTAACTATGGCTACACCTTC.

The V gene is TRBV27, the J gene TRBJ2-7; D uncertain. This CDR3 has 13 amino acids. V was pared by 4 bases and J by 1 base, with 8 bases between. Germline loops: CDR1 MNHEY, CDR2 SMNVEV (reference sequence). The chain's CDR3 is CASSSTGSYEQYF. CDR3 DNA: TGTGCCAGCAGTTCGACGGGTTCCTACGAGCAGTACTTC.

V usage is TRBV14 and J usage is TRBJ2-2; D is ambiguous. Germline CDR1 SGHDN, CDR2 FVKESK. The CDR3 spans 16 residues. Trimming left V 2 bases short and J 3 bases short, with 13 bases between. CDR3 sequence: CASSQRPEVHTGELFF. CDR3 sequence (DNA): TGTGCCAGCAGCCAAAGACCCGAGGTTCACACCGGGGAGCTGTTTTTT.

The chain employs TRBV5-1 and TRBJ1-4; D uncertain. V was pared by 0 bases and J by 11 bases, with 17 bases between. Germline V gene sequence: CDR1 SGHRS, CDR2 YFSETQ. The CDR3 is 15 amino acids. The CDR3 is CASSLVRDPGGKLFF. DNA for the CDR3: TGCGCCAGCAGCTTGGTTCGAGACCCCGGAGGGAAACTGTTTTTT.

This clone occurred once. The chain uses TRBV23-1 and TRBJ1-4; weak D call: TRBD1 (6 bases). TRBV23-1 is classed as an ORF, of uncertain function. Trimming cost V 8 bases and J 0 bases, with 25 bases left between them. The CDR3 consists of 19 residues. The CDR3 loop reads CASLFWWGPSNATNEKLFF. CDR3 nucleotides: TGCGCCAGCCTCTTCTGGTGGGGGCCCTCCAATGCAACTAATGAAAAACTGTTTTTT.